These T cell receptor beta chains were read from a single sample in a study of technical replicates of blood from several donors. Only in-frame clones appear in the TCRdb table, and some are missing; sequencing was by immunoSEQ multiplex PCR. The data show 76,000 or so clones, 80% to 90% seen once. Source material: PBMCs. The receptors shown here come from a human donor in good health. Some clones in this sample may be carry-over from other donors' samples. CDR3s include the opening cysteine and the closing phenylalanine or tryptophan. A D gene is named only where the DNA matches it firmly. The size entry is marked missing in some rows and otherwise reads once, few, many or a size class.

TRBV10-3	TRBJ2-3	-	-	CAISAQGHTDTQYF	TGTGCCATCAGTGCACAGGGACACACAGATACGCAGTATTTT
TRBV5-1	TRBJ2-5	-	few	CASSYYQETQYF	TGCGCCAGCAGCTACTACCAAGAGACCCAGTACTTC
TRBV19	TRBJ1-6	TRBD1	-	CASSRTGGSPLHF	TGTGCCAGTAGTCGGACAGGGGGATCACCCCTCCACTTT
TRBV19	TRBJ2-5	-	-	CASSEKQYYSGETQYF	TGTGCCAGTAGCGAGAAACAGTACTACTCAGGGGAGACCCAGTACTTC
TRBV18	TRBJ2-2	-	-	CASSPTAINTGELFF	TGTGCCAGCTCACCGACAGCCATTAACACCGGGGAGCTGTTTTTT
TRBV27	TRBJ2-7	TRBD1	once	CASRTGQGVSYEQYF	TGTGCCAGCAGAACTGGACAGGGGGTCTCCTACGAGCAGTACTTC
TRBV4-3	TRBJ1-3	-	-	CASSPGVGASGNTIYF	TGCGCCAGCAGCCCAGGGGTGGGGGCCTCTGGAAACACCATATATTTT
TRBV6-6	TRBJ2-3	TRBD2	-	CASSYELAGGSDTQYF	TGTGCCAGCAGTTACGAGCTAGCGGGGGGATCAGATACGCAGTATTTT
TRBV19	TRBJ1-6	TRBD1	few	CASNRGDRGSGSYNSPLHF	TGTGCCAGTAACAGGGGGGACAGGGGCTCCGGCTCCTATAATTCACCCCTCCACTTT
TRBV4-3	TRBJ1-2	TRBD1	-	CASSQVPGQTYGYTF	TGCGCCAGCAGCCAAGTTCCGGGACAGACCTATGGCTACACCTTC
TRBV5-6	TRBJ1-1	-	-	CASSPGRGVTRLNTEAFF	TGTGCCAGCAGCCCAGGCCGGGGGGTTACGCGATTGAACACTGAAGCTTTCTTT
TRBV29-1	TRBJ2-3	-	-	CSVERLAGTDTQYF	TGCAGCGTTGAAAGGTTAGCGGGCACAGATACGCAGTATTTT
TRBV5-1	TRBJ1-1	TRBD1	-	CASSPWTGGNTEAFF	TGCGCCAGCAGCCCATGGACAGGGGGGAACACTGAAGCTTTCTTT
TRBV4-3	TRBJ2-7	-	-	CASSQTTAGRVYEQYF	TGCGCCAGCAGCCAGACGACGGCTGGCAGGGTCTACGAGCAGTACTTC
TRBV19	TRBJ1-6	TRBD1	few	CASSRVRTGNSPLHF	TGTGCCAGTAGTCGCGTCCGGACAGGGAACTCACCCCTCCACTTT
TRBV6-5	TRBJ1-3	-	-	CASSYSPGGAGNTIYF	TGTGCCAGCAGTTACTCGCCCGGGGGGGCCGGAAACACCATATATTTT
TRBV7-2	TRBJ2-1	TRBD2	-	CASSPRRLALNEQFF	TGTGCCAGCAGCCCCAGAAGACTAGCCCTGAATGAGCAGTTCTTC
TRBV4-2	TRBJ2-1	TRBD2	-	CASSQDRAGEYNEQFF	TGTGCCAGCAGCCAAGATCGGGCGGGAGAGTACAATGAGCAGTTCTTC
TRBV6-5	TRBJ1-1	-	-	CASSYRGANTEAFF	TGTGCCAGCAGTTACCGGGGGGCGAACACTGAAGCTTTCTTT
TRBV11-2	TRBJ1-4	-	-	CASSPRRLDEKLFF	TGTGCCAGCAGCCCGAGGCGGCTGGATGAAAAACTGTTTTTT
TRBV7-9	TRBJ1-1	-	-	CASSPPGGKNTEAFF	TGTGCCAGCAGCCCCCCCGGGGGTAAGAACACTGAAGCTTTCTTT
TRBV10-3	TRBJ2-4	TRBD1	-	CAISEEDRGNIQYF	TGTGCCATCAGTGAAGAGGACAGGGGAAACATTCAGTACTTC
TRBV29-1	TRBJ2-7	TRBD2	-	CSVLLAGGRYEQYF	TGCAGCGTCCTACTAGCGGGGGGGCGCTACGAGCAGTACTTC
TRBV7-8	TRBJ1-2	-	-	CASSLGAYGYTF	TGTGCCAGCAGCTTAGGGGCGTATGGCTACACCTTC
TRBV6-6	TRBJ1-1	-	-	CASSTEGRQAFF	TGTGCCAGCAGCACCGAGGGTAGGCAAGCTTTCTTT
TRBV10-3	TRBJ2-7	TRBD1	-	CAVALQGASGEQYF	TGTGCCGTCGCACTTCAGGGGGCTTCAGGCGAGCAGTACTTC
TRBV7-2	TRBJ1-6	-	-	CASRRGGASNNSPLHF	TGTGCCAGCAGGAGAGGGGGGGCGTCCAATAATTCACCCCTCCACTTT
TRBV2	TRBJ2-7	-	once	CASSDSDSVWYF	TGTGCCAGCAGTGATAGTGACAGCGTGTGGTACTTC
TRBV5-4	TRBJ2-3	-	once	CASSRSAGKGDTQYF	TGTGCCAGCAGCCGGAGTGCGGGGAAGGGAGATACGCAGTATTTT
TRBV10-3	TRBJ2-1	-	-	CAISMTIHEQFF	TGTGCCATCAGTATGACTATCCATGAGCAGTTCTTC
TRBV5-1	TRBJ2-5	TRBD2	-	CASSLVGSGGQETQYF	TGCGCCAGCAGCTTGGTCGGTAGCGGGGGCCAAGAGACCCAGTACTTC
TRBV30	TRBJ2-7	TRBD2	-	CAWSMGGRPYEQYF	TGTGCCTGGAGTATGGGCGGGAGACCCTACGAGCAGTACTTC
TRBV2	TRBJ1-1	TRBD1	-	CACRIQGQGLSKAFF	TGTGCCTGTCGAATCCAGGGACAGGGTCTTTCTAAAGCTTTCTTT
TRBV7-3	TRBJ2-7	TRBD2	-	CASSLSPGLAYEQYF	TGTGCCAGCAGCTTAAGCCCGGGACTAGCCTACGAGCAGTACTTC
TRBV6-5	TRBJ2-7	TRBD1	-	CASSQGQENYEQYF	TGTGCCAGCAGCCAGGGACAGGAAAATTACGAGCAGTACTTC
TRBV7-9	TRBJ2-3	-	-	CASSPDRSTDTQYF	TGTGCCAGCAGCCCTGACAGGAGCACAGATACGCAGTATTTT
TRBV10-2	TRBJ1-2	-	-	CASSDRVVGRYTF	TGCGCCAGCAGTGACAGGGTGGTGGGCCGCTACACCTTC
TRBV29-1	TRBJ1-1	-	-	CSVGRVKNTEAFF	TGCAGCGTTGGCAGGGTGAAGAACACTGAAGCTTTCTTT
TRBV7-8	TRBJ2-7	-	few	CASSVQRGYEQYF	TGTGCCAGCAGCGTCCAGAGGGGGTACGAGCAGTACTTC
TRBV27	TRBJ1-2	-	-	CASSNTRLGSGGGYTF	TGTGCCAGCAGTAATACTCGCTTAGGCTCCGGGGGAGGCTACACCTTC
TRBV30	TRBJ1-2	-	few	CAWNQKNYGYTF	TGTGCCTGGAATCAAAAAAACTATGGCTACACCTTC
TRBV4-3	TRBJ2-1	-	-	CASSHALTGRGQTYNEQFF	TGCGCCAGCAGCCACGCCCTGACGGGCCGGGGTCAAACCTACAATGAGCAGTTCTTC
TRBV5-1	TRBJ2-3	TRBD2	-	CASSYLAGGTDTQYF	TGCGCCAGCAGCTATCTAGCGGGAGGAACAGATACGCAGTATTTT
TRBV4-3	TRBJ1-4	TRBD1	-	CASSQGTGGTNEKLFF	TGCGCCAGCAGCCAAGGGACAGGGGGAACTAATGAAAAACTGTTTTTT
TRBV15	TRBJ2-1	TRBD1	-	CATSLGGQGAGEQFF	TGTGCCACCAGCCTAGGAGGACAGGGGGCGGGTGAGCAGTTCTTC
TRBV30	TRBJ1-2	-	-	CAWSVRGWDGYTF	TGTGCCTGGAGTGTACGGGGATGGGATGGCTACACCTTC